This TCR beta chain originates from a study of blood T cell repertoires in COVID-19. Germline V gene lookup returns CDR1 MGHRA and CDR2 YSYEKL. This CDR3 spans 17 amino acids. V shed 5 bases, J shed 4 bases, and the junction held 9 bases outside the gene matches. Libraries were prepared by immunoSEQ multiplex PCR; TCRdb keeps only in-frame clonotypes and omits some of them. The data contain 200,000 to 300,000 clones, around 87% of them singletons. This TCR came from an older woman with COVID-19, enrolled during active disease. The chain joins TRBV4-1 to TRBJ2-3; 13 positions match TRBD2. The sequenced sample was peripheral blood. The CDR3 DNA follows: TGCGCCAGCAGCTTCCGACTAGCGGGAGGAGTGGCAGATACGCAGTATTTT. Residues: CASSFRLAGGVADTQYF.